These 3 T cell receptor beta chains were sequenced from one sample in a study of identical twins. MiXCR was run by TCRdb on the 5' RACE reads, yielding one entry per CDR3 protein. The profile shows around 490,000 distinct CDR3 sequences, 20% to 25% of them singletons. These sequences were also reported in another study, on yellow fever vaccine responses in identical twins.

Specimen: CD4+ T cells sorted from blood. Receptors were obtained from a woman aged 18-29 years in good health.

This clonotype was seen a handful of times. This chain links TRBV20-1 with TRBJ2-3; the D gene is possibly TRBD1 (6 bases). Germline lookup yields CDR1 DFQATT and CDR2 SNEGSKA (reference sequence). V was pared by 6 bases and J by 2 bases, with 18 bases between. There are 15 residues in the CDR3. CDR3 DNA: TGCAGTGCCCACCCGACAGGACGACACACAGATACGCAGTATTTT. Protein product: CSAHPTGRHTDTQYF.

Only a few counts were recorded for this clonotype. This chain connects TRBV3-1 to TRBJ1-2; D is undetermined. Per the germline V gene, CDR1 is LGHDT and CDR2 is YNNKEL (reference sequence). V dropped 4 bases and J dropped 3 bases, with 12 bases sitting between them. The CDR3 has 14 amino acids. The CDR3, as DNA: TGTGCCAGCAGCCGGATGGGAGAATACTATGGCTACACCTTC. Its translation is CASSRMGEYYGYTF.

This chain uses TRBV27 with TRBJ2-1; D might be TRBD2 (6 bases). The germline gives CDR1 MNHEY, CDR2 SMNVEV (reference sequence). The CDR3 contains 16 residues. Trimming removed 9 bases from V and 4 bases from J, with 22 bases in between. In DNA form, the CDR3 reads TGTGCCAGGGGCCCCACCCCCCTAGCGTTTTACAATGAGCAGTTCTTC. Amino acids: CARGPTPLAFYNEQFF.